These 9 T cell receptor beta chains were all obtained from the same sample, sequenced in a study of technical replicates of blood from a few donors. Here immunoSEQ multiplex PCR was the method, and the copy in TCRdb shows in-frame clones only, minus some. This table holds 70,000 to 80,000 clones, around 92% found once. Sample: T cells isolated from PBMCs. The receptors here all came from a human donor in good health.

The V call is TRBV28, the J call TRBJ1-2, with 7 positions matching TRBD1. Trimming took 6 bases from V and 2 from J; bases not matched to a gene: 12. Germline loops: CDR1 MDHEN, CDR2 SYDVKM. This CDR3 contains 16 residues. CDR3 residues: CASRLHLRGFNYGYTF. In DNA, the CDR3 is TGTGCCAGCAGGCTACACCTCAGGGGGTTCAACTATGGCTACACCTTC.

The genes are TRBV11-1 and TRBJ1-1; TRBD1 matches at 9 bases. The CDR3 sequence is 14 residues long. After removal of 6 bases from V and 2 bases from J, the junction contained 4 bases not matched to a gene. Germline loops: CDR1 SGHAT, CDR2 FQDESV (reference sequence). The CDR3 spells CASRSQGANTEAFF. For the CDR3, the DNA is TGTGCCAGCAGGTCACAGGGGGCCAACACTGAAGCTTTCTTT.

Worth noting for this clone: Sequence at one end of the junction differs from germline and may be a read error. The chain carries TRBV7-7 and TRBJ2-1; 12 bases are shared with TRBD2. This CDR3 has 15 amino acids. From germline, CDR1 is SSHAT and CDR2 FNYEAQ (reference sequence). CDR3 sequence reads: CASSLESGLAGFQFF. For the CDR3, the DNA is TGTGCTAGCAGCTTAGAGAGTGGACTAGCGGGATTCCAGTTCTTC. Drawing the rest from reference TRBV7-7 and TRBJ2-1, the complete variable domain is GAGVSQSPRYKVTKRGQDVTLRCDPISSHATLYWYQQALGQGPEFLTYFNYEAQPDKSGLPSDRFSAERPEGSISTLTIQRTEQRDSAMYRCASSLESGLAGFQFFGPGTRLTVL.

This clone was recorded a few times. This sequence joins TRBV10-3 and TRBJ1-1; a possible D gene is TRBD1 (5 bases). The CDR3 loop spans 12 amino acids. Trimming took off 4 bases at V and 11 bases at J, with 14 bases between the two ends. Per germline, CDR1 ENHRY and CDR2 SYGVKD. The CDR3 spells CAISAPRERAFF. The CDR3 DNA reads TGTGCCATCAGTGCCCCCAGGGAAAGGGCTTTCTTT.

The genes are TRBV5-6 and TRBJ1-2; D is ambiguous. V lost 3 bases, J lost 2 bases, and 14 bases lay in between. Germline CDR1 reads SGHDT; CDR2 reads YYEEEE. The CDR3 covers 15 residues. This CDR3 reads CASSYHREPNYGYTF. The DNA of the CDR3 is TGTGCCAGCAGCTACCATAGGGAGCCCAACTATGGCTACACCTTC.

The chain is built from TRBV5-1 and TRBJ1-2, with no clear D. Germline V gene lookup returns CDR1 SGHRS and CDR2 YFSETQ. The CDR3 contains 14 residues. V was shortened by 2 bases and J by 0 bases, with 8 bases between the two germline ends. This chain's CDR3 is CASSFGGANYGYTF. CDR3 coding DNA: TGCGCCAGCAGCTTTGGCGGCGCTAACTATGGCTACACCTTC.

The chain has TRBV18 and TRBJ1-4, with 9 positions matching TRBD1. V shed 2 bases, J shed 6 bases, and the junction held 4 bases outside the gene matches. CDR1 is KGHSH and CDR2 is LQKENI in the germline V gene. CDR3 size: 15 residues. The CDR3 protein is CASSPRWDRDEKLFF. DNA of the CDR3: TGTGCCAGCTCACCAAGGTGGGACAGGGATGAAAAACTGTTTTTT.

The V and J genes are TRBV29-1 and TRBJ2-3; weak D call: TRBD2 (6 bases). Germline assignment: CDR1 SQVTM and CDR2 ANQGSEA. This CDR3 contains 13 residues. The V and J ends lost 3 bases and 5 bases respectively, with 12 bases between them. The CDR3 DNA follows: TGCAGCGTTGATTGGGAGGTAATAGATACGCAGTATTTT. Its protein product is CSVDWEVIDTQYF.

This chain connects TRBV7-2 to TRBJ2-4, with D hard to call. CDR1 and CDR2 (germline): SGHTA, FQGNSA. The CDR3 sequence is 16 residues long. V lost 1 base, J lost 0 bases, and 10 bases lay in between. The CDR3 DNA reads TGTGCCAGCAGCTTAGGGGCAGGTGTAGCCAAAAACATTCAGTACTTC. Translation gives CASSLGAGVAKNIQYF.